Below, one T cell receptor (beta chain) is given with its context. The antigen is unknown. These data originate in a study of cytomegalovirus exposure and HLA in healthy donors. Study outcomes and limitations: In a later analysis, at a false discovery rate of 0.05, about 16,000 TCR beta sequences matched HLA alleles. Because they were indistinguishable, some V segments, including TRBV6-2 and TRBV6-3, were excluded.

The PCR had 60 Vbeta and 13 Jbeta primers. Only in-frame clones appear in the TCRdb table, and some are missing; sequencing was by immunoSEQ multiplex PCR. This table has 85,000 to 100,000 clones, around nine tenths appearing once. This CDR3 is built from 15 residues. Trimming shortened V by 1 base and J by 4 bases, and 14 bases separated the two germline ends. From germline, CDR1 is SGHNT and CDR2 YYREEE (reference sequence). The TCR originated in a man aged 30-40 years in good health and CMV-seropositive. The sequencing input was PBMCs. The chain links TRBV5-4 to TRBJ1-1, with D maybe TRBD1 (6 bases). CDR3 coding DNA: TGTGCCAGCAGCTTGTATCAGGGGAAGAGCACTGAAGCTTTCTTT. Its translation is CASSLYQGKSTEAFF.